This TCR beta chain was obtained from a study of cytomegalovirus exposure and HLA in healthy donors. Notes on the study in general: Reported results showed that the classifier diagnosed cytomegalovirus status with high specificity and sensitivity.

TCRdb's copy holds only in-frame clones and misses some; the assay was immunoSEQ multiplex PCR. The top ten clones hold about 0.85% of a sample with fewer than 350,000 clones, approximately 88% of them seen once. This CDR3 has 12 residues. V gave up 0 bases and J gave up 14 bases, with 11 bases separating them. CDR1 is LNHNV, CDR2 YYDKDF, per germline (reference sequence). Details on this clone: Its antigen is unidentified.

Sequencing input: PBMCs. This TCR derives from a woman between 18 and 30 years old in good health and CMV-seronegative. The V and J genes are TRBV15 and TRBJ2-1, with D possibly matching TRBD2 (5 bases). The CDR3 nucleotides read TGTGCCACCAGCAGAGATCGGAGCGGAAAGTTCTTC. Its protein product is CATSRDRSGKFF.